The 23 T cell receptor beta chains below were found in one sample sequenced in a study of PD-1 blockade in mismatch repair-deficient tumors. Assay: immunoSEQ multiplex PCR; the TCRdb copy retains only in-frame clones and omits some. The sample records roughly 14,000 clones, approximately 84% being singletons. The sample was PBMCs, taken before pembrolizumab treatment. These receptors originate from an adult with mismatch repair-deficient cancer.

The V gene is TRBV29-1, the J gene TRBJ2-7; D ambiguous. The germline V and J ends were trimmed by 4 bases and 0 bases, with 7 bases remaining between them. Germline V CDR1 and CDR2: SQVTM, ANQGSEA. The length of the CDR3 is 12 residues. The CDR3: CSVVGPSYEQYF. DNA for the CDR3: TGCAGCGTTGTGGGTCCCTCCTACGAGCAGTACTTC.

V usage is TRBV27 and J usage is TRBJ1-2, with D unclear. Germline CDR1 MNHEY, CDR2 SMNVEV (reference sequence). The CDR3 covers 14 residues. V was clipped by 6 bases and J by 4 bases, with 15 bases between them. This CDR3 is CASSPFGGSYGYTF. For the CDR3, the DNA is TGTGCCAGCAGCCCCTTCGGCGGATCCTATGGCTACACCTTC.

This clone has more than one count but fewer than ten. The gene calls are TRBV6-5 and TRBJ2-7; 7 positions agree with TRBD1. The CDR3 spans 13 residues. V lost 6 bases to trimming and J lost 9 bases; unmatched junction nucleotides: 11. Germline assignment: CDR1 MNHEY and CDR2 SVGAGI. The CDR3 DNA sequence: TGTGCCAGCAGAATCAACAGGGGTGGGGGGCAGTACTTC. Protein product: CASRINRGGGQYF.

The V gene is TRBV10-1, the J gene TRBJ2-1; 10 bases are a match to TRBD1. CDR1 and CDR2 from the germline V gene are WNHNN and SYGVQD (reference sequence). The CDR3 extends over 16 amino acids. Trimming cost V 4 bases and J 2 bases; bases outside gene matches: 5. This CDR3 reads CASSVTDRGPYNEQFF. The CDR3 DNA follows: TGCGCCAGCAGTGTTACCGACAGGGGGCCCTACAATGAGCAGTTCTTC.

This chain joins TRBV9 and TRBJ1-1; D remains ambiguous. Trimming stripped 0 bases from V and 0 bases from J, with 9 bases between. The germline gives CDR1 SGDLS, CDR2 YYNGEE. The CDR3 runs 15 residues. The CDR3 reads CASSVGVTVNTEAFF. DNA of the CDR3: TGTGCCAGCAGCGTAGGAGTGACCGTGAACACTGAAGCTTTCTTT. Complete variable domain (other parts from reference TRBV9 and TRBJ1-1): DSGVTQTPKHLITATGQRVTLRCSPRSGDLSVYWYQQSLDQGLQFLIQYYNGEERAKGNILERFSAQQFPDLHSELNLSSLELGDSALYFCASSVGVTVNTEAFFGQGTRLTVV.

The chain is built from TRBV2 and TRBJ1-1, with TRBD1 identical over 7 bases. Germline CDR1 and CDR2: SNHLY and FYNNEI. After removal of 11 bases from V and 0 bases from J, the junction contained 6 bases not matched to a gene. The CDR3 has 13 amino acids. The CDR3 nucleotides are TGTGCCTGGAACAGGGGTTTGAACACTGAAGCTTTCTTT. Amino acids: CAWNRGLNTEAFF.

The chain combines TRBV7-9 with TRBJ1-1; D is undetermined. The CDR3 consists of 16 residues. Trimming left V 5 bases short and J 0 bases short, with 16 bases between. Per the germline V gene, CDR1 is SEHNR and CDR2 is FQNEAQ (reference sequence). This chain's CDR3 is CASSLPFGPLNTEAFF. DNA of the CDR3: TGTGCCAGCAGCCTTCCTTTCGGACCACTGAACACTGAAGCTTTCTTT. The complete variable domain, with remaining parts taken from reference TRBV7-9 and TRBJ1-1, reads DTGVSQNPRHKITKRGQNVTFRCDPISEHNRLYWYRQTLGQGPEFLTYFQNEAQLEKSRLLSDRFSAERPKGSFSTLEIQRTEQGDSAMYLCASSLPFGPLNTEAFFGQGTRLTVV.

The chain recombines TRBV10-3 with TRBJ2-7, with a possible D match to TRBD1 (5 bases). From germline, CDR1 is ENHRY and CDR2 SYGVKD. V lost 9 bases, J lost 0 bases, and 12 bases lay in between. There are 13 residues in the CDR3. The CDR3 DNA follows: TGTGCCATAGGACAAATCCACTCCTACGAGCAGTACTTC. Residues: CAIGQIHSYEQYF.

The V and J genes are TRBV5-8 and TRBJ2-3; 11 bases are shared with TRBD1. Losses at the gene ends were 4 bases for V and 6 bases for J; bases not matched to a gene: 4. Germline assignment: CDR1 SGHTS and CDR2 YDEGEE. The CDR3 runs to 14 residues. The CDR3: CASSVGQGEDTQYF. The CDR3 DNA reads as TGTGCCAGCAGCGTGGGACAGGGGGAGGATACGCAGTATTTT.

CDR3 sequence (DNA): TGTGCCAGCAGCTTAGCCCACCCGAGCTCCTACGAGCAGTACTTC. Amino acids: CASSLAHPSSYEQYF. The chain combines TRBV7-9 with TRBJ2-7; unclear D gene. CDR3 length: 15 residues. Trimming removed 0 bases at V and 0 bases at J, with 9 bases between. Germline assignment: CDR1 SEHNR and CDR2 FQNEAQ (reference sequence).

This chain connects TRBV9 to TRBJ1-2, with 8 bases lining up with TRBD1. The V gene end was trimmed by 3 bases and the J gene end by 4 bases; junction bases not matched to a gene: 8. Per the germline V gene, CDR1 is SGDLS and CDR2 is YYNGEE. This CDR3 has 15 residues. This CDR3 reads CASSGLGTGSYGYTF. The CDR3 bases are TGTGCCAGCAGCGGACTCGGGACAGGATCCTATGGCTACACCTTC.

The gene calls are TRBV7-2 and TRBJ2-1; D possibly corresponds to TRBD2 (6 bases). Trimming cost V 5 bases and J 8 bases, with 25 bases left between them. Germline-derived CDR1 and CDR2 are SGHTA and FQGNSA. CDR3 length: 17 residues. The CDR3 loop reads CASSHRLGLPGVDEQFF. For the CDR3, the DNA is TGTGCCAGCAGCCACAGACTGGGACTCCCGGGGGTGGATGAGCAGTTCTTC.

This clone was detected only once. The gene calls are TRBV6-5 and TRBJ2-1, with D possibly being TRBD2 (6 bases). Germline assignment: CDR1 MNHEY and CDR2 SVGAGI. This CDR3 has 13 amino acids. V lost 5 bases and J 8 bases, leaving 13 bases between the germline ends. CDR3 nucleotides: TGTGCCAGCAGTAATCCGGAGGGCCATGAGCAGTTCTTC. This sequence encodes CASSNPEGHEQFF.

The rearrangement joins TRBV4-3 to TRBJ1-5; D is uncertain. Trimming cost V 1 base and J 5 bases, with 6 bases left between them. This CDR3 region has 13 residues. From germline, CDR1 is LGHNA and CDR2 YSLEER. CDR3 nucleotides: TGCGCCAGCAGCCAAGTGAGGGATCAGCCCCAGCATTTT. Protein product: CASSQVRDQPQHF.

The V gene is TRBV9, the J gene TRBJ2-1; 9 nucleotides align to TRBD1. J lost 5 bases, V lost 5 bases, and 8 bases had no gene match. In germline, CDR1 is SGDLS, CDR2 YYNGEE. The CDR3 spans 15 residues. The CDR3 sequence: CASRPTGGSHNEQFF. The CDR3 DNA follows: TGTGCCAGCAGGCCGACAGGGGGTTCCCACAATGAGCAGTTCTTC.

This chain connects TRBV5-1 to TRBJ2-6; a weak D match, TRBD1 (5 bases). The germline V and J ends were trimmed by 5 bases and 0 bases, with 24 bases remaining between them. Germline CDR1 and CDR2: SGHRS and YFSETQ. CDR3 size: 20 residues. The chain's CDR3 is CASRSREDWLWGSGANVLTF. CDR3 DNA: TGCGCCAGCAGGTCCAGGGAAGATTGGCTGTGGGGCTCTGGGGCCAACGTCCTGACTTTC.

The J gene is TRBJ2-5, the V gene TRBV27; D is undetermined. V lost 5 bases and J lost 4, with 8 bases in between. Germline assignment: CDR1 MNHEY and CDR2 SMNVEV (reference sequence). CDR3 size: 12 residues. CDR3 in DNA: TGTGCCAGCAGTCGGGTAGGAGAGACCCAGTACTTC. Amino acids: CASSRVGETQYF.

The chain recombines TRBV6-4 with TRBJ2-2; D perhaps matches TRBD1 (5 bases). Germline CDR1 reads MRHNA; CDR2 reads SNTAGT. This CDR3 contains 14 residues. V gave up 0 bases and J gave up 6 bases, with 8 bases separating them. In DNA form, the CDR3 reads TGTGCCAGCAGTGACTCAGGGGCCGCCGGGGAGCTGTTTTTT. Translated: CASSDSGAAGELFF.

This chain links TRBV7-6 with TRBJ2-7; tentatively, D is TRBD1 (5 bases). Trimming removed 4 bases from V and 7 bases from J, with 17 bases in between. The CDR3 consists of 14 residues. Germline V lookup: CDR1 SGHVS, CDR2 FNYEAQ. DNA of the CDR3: TGTGCCAGCAGCTCAGAAGTGGGGCTGATGGAGCAGTACTTC. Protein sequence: CASSSEVGLMEQYF.

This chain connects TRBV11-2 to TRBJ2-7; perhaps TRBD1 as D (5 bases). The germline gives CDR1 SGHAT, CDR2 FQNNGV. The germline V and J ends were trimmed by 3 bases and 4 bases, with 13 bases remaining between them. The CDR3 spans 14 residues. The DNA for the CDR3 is TGTGCCAGCAGCTTCAGGGATGGGGATTACGAGCAGTACTTC. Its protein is CASSFRDGDYEQYF.

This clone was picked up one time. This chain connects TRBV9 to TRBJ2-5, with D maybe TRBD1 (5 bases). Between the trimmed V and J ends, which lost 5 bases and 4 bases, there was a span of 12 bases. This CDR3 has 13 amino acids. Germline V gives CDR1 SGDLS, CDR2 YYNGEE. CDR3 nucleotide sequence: TGTGCCAGCAGTGGGGCGTCCCTAGAGACCCAGTACTTC. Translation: CASSGASLETQYF.

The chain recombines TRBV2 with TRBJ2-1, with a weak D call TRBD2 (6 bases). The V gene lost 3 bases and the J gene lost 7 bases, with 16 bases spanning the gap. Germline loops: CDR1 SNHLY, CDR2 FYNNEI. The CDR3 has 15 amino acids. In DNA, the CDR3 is TGTGCCAGCAGTGACCTAGCGCCGGCCGTGAATGAGCAGTTCTTC. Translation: CASSDLAPAVNEQFF.

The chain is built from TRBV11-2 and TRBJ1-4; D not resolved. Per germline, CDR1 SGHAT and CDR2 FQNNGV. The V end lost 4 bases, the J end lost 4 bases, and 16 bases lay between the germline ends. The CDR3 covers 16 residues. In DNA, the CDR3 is TGTGCCAGCAGCTCATCCACGGGCTCGCTTAATGAAAAACTGTTTTTT. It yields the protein CASSSSTGSLNEKLFF.